This T cell receptor beta chain originates from a study of cytomegalovirus exposure and HLA in healthy donors. Study-wide findings and caveats: Investigators reported more than 150 TCR beta chains as tied to cytomegalovirus.

Clones were sequenced by immunoSEQ multiplex PCR, and TCRdb holds only the in-frame ones, with some missing. The sample has some 190,000 clones, 86% seen once. Comment on this clone: Its antigen is as yet unknown.

Germline CDR1 MDHEN, CDR2 SYDVKM. J was trimmed by 2 bases and V by 6 bases; bases with no gene match: 6. The CDR3 is 16 amino acids. The source is a man younger than 45 in good health and CMV-seropositive. This chain links TRBV28 with TRBJ2-3, with 12 bases matching TRBD2. Material: PBMCs. The CDR3, as DNA: TGTGCCAGCAGCCCCAGACTAGCGGGAGCCACAGATACGCAGTATTTT. Translated, it gives CASSPRLAGATDTQYF.